Each of the 10 T cell receptor beta chains below was sequenced from the same sample in a study of T cell changes during pregnancy in multiple sclerosis. Measured with immunoSEQ multiplex PCR; TCRdb has only the in-frame clones, and not every one. This table holds more than 95,000 clones, approximately 93% found once. The sample here was peripheral blood, taken after pregnancy. The receptors shown here come from a female donor with multiple sclerosis, enrolled in a pregnancy study.

This clone was detected a few times. The J gene is TRBJ2-2, the V gene TRBV2, with 8 bases that match TRBD1. V trimming: 3 bases; J trimming: 7 bases; junction bases outside the gene matches: 7. Looked up from germline, CDR1 is SNHLY and CDR2 is FYNNEI. The CDR3 is 15 amino acids. The CDR3 DNA follows: TGTGCCAGCAGTGACTCGTCAGGGGGCAACGGGGAGCTGTTTTTT. This translates into CASSDSSGGNGELFF.

The chain carries TRBV27 and TRBJ2-7; D may be TRBD1 (5 bases). Germline V gene data show CDR1 as MNHEY and CDR2 as SMNVEV (reference sequence). The CDR3 is 14 residues long. V was clipped by 3 bases and J by 0 bases, with 9 bases between them. The CDR3 loop is CASSLGRTSYEQYF. The CDR3 DNA follows: TGTGCCAGCAGTTTGGGGCGGACCTCCTACGAGCAGTACTTC.

The chain joins TRBV12-5 to TRBJ2-1; no definite D call. The V and J ends lost 2 bases and 0 bases respectively, with 14 bases between them. The length of the CDR3 is 17 residues. Per the germline V gene, CDR1 is LGHNT and CDR2 is FRNRAP. The CDR3 reads CASGLPNPWSSYNEQFF. DNA of the CDR3: TGTGCTAGTGGTTTGCCCAACCCATGGAGCTCCTACAATGAGCAGTTCTTC.

The chain employs TRBV7-9 and TRBJ2-7; D might be TRBD1 (6 bases). The CDR3 totals 15 residues. CDR1 and CDR2 (germline): SEHNR, FQNEAQ (reference sequence). Trimming shortened V by 3 bases and J by 3 bases, and 15 bases separated the two germline ends. For the CDR3, the DNA is TGTGCCAGCAGCTTGGATGGACAGATGTACTACGAGCAGTACTTC. This sequence encodes CASSLDGQMYYEQYF.

This rearrangement joins TRBV13 to TRBJ2-2, with TRBD2 identical over 8 bases. The CDR3 runs to 17 residues. Germline CDR1 reads PRHDT; CDR2 reads FYEKMQ (reference sequence). Trimming removed 6 bases from V and 0 bases from J; junction bases left unmatched: 9. CDR3: CASSPRLALANTGELFF. CDR3 DNA sequence: TGTGCCAGCAGTCCCAGACTAGCGCTCGCGAACACCGGGGAGCTGTTTTTT.

The chain recombines TRBV28 with TRBJ1-2; D gene unclear. Deletions cut 8 bases from V and 2 bases from J, with 9 bases between. The length of the CDR3 is 12 residues. CDR1 and CDR2 from the germline V gene are MDHEN and SYDVKM. The chain's CDR3 is CASLEVNYGYTF. The DNA of the CDR3 is TGTGCCAGCCTGGAGGTAAACTATGGCTACACCTTC.

The V call is TRBV5-6, the J call TRBJ1-2; TRBD1 matches at 7 bases. J gave up 3 bases and V 3 bases, and 8 bases lay outside the gene matches. Germline V gives CDR1 SGHDT, CDR2 YYEEEE. The CDR3 runs 15 residues. The DNA for the CDR3 is TGTGCCAGCAGCTCAGACAGGGACACATACTATGGCTACACCTTC. Translated: CASSSDRDTYYGYTF.

This chain connects TRBV2 to TRBJ2-5, with 11 bases aligning to TRBD2. J lost 4 bases, V lost 3 bases, and 4 bases had no gene match. The CDR3 runs 15 residues. Germline loops: CDR1 SNHLY, CDR2 FYNNEI. CDR3 in amino acids: CASSDALAGGETQYF. The DNA of the CDR3 is TGTGCCAGCAGTGACGCCCTAGCGGGAGGAGAGACCCAGTACTTC.

The chain links TRBV30 to TRBJ2-1; a possible D gene is TRBD2 (5 bases). CDR3 size: 13 residues. Germline CDR1 and CDR2: GTSNPN and SVGIG (reference sequence). With 7 bases removed from V and 11 bases from J, the gap between germline ends came to 21 bases. CDR3 DNA sequence: TGTGCCTACGAAGCGGAGCCCACCCTGAAGCAGTTCTTC. It codes for CAYEAEPTLKQFF.

The rearrangement joins TRBV13 to TRBJ2-1, with 7 bases lining up with TRBD2. The junction had 4 bases not matched to a gene; V was cut back by 5 bases and J by 0 bases. This CDR3 has 15 residues. Germline V gene data show CDR1 as PRHDT and CDR2 as FYEKMQ (reference sequence). CDR3 in DNA: TGTGCCAGCAGCCCACCTAGCGGCTCCTACAATGAGCAGTTCTTC. Amino acid sequence: CASSPPSGSYNEQFF.